A single sample gave rise to the 5 T cell receptor beta chains below, sequenced in a study of Ad26.COV2.S vaccination and SARS-CoV-2 variants. Some clones are missing from TCRdb's copy, which holds only in-frame ones; the method was immunoSEQ multiplex PCR. This table holds hundreds of thousands of clones, about nine tenths found once. Treatment described: around 19 received Ad26.COV2.S at low or high dose, single or two shots; about 5 received placebo; per-sample allocation not given. Each sample was drawn 63 days after the first injection (of vaccine or placebo). This specimen consisted of peripheral blood, obtained in a trial of Ad26.COV2.S vaccine versus placebo. These receptors were obtained from a person between 18 and 65 years old who received the Ad26.COV2.S COVID-19 vaccine or a placebo.

The V gene is TRBV30, the J gene TRBJ1-6; tentatively, D is TRBD1 (5 bases). Per germline, CDR1 GTSNPN and CDR2 SVGIG (reference sequence). The CDR3 extends over 14 amino acids. Trimming removed 0 bases at V and 7 bases at J, with 10 bases between. The CDR3 here is CAWSVGGTNSPLHF. The CDR3 DNA reads as TGTGCCTGGAGTGTAGGAGGGACCAATTCACCCCTCCACTTT.

The chain is built from TRBV19 and TRBJ2-7; D is undetermined. CDR1 is LNHDA, CDR2 SQIVND, per germline (reference sequence). Trimming stripped 3 bases from V and 3 bases from J, with 9 bases between. The CDR3 covers 13 residues. CDR3 sequence: CASSMALGYEQYF. CDR3 sequence (DNA): TGTGCCAGTAGTATGGCGCTAGGCTACGAGCAGTACTTC.

The V gene is TRBV5-4, the J gene TRBJ1-4; D is perhaps TRBD1 (5 bases). The CDR3 length is 14 residues. V lost 3 bases to trimming and J lost 3 bases, with 9 bases between them. Germline V gene data show CDR1 as SGHNT and CDR2 as YYREEE (reference sequence). The CDR3 reads CASSSPGPNEKLFF. CDR3 nucleotides: TGTGCCAGCAGCTCGCCGGGACCTAATGAAAAACTGTTTTTT. Full variable domain (missing parts from reference TRBV5-4 and TRBJ1-4): ETGVTQSPTHLIKTRGQQVTLRCSSQSGHNTVSWYQQALGQGPQFIFQYYREEENGRGNFPPRFSGLQFPNYSSELNVNALELDDSALYLCASSSPGPNEKLFFGSGTQLSVL.

The chain has TRBV12-3 or TRBV12-4 and TRBJ1-6; D ambiguous. The germline V and J ends were trimmed by 6 bases and 0 bases, with 3 bases remaining between them. CDR3 length: 13 residues. CDR3 sequence reads: CASRRSYNSPLHF. CDR3 DNA sequence: TGTGCCAGCAGGCGCTCCTATAATTCACCCCTCCACTTT.

This chain connects TRBV19 to TRBJ2-7, with D possibly matching TRBD2 (6 bases). Germline CDR1 is LNHDA and CDR2 is SQIVND (reference sequence). This CDR3 contains 15 residues. With 3 bases removed from V and 0 bases from J, the gap between germline ends came to 12 bases. The CDR3 DNA reads as TGTGCCAGTAGTATCTTGGCGGGGCACTCCTACGAGCAGTACTTC. Protein: CASSILAGHSYEQYF.